The 28 T cell receptor beta chains reported below all come from one sample, sequenced in a study of CD8+CD57+ T cells in acquired aplastic anemia. An expansion of CD8+CD57+ cells by flow cytometry had been shown in patients chosen for sequencing. Profiling of TCR beta VDJ combinations and CDR3 sequences used genomic DNA as template. TCRdb called the reads again in MiXCR, with one record for every CDR3 protein. The data show 95,000 to 150,000 distinct CDR3 sequences, 50% to 70% seen once. The sequencing input was sorted CD4+, CD8+, or CD8+CD57+ T cells (not recorded which) from PBMCs. The receptors derive from a human donor with aplastic anemia.

This clonotype was recorded at least ten times. The V and J genes are TRBV5-1 and TRBJ2-7, with 9 positions matching TRBD1. The CDR3 consists of 14 residues. The V segment lost 7 bases and the J segment 3 bases; nucleotides outside the gene matches: 8. CDR1 SGHRS and CDR2 YFSETQ come from the germline V gene. As DNA, the CDR3 is TGCGCCAGCGGACAGGGGCCAGCCCTCTACGAGCAGTACTTC. Translating it yields CASGQGPALYEQYF.

The rearrangement joins TRBV10-3 to TRBJ1-1; tentative D call: TRBD1 (5 bases). The germline V gene has CDR1 ENHRY and CDR2 SYGVKD. V was trimmed by 2 bases and J by 2 bases, leaving 9 bases between them. This CDR3 is built from 14 residues. The CDR3 sequence is CAISEKGLNTEAFF. The CDR3 DNA is TGTGCCATCAGTGAGAAGGGGCTAAACACTGAAGCTTTCTTT.

This rearrangement joins TRBV20-1 to TRBJ2-3, with 7 bases identical to TRBD2. The CDR3 runs to 14 residues. After removal of 5 bases from V and 1 base from J, the junction contained 6 bases not matched to a gene. Germline V lookup: CDR1 DFQATT, CDR2 SNEGSKA (reference sequence). CDR3 loop: CSAGRGSGTDTQYF. The CDR3 DNA is TGCAGTGCTGGGCGGGGGTCTGGCACAGATACGCAGTATTTT.

This clonotype appeared many times. The V gene is TRBV24-1, the J gene TRBJ2-3; D is possibly TRBD2 (5 bases). CDR1 and CDR2 (germline): KGHDR, SFDVKD. This CDR3 spans 13 amino acids. Trimming pared 11 bases from V and 0 bases from J, leaving 11 bases between. The CDR3 here is CASSGPSTDTQYF. For the CDR3, the DNA is TGTGCCAGCAGCGGACCTAGCACAGATACGCAGTATTTT.

This clonotype showed up many times. The V and J genes are TRBV14 and TRBJ1-1; D call uncertain. Trimming cost V 4 bases and J 6 bases, with 12 bases left between them. CDR1 is SGHDN and CDR2 is FVKESK in the germline V gene. This CDR3 has 13 residues. Here the CDR3 DNA reads TGTGCCAGCAGCCCAACTCGGGAACCTGAAGCTTTCTTT. It is translated as CASSPTREPEAFF.

This clonotype was counted a single time. This CDR3 is missing its conserved last phenylalanine or tryptophan, likely due to a read error. The rearrangement links TRBV19 to TRBJ1-5; D gene ambiguous. This CDR3 spans 15 amino acids. Trimming removed 7 bases at V and 1 base at J, with 14 bases between. Germline lookup yields CDR1 LNHDA and CDR2 SQIVND (reference sequence). This chain's CDR3 is CASMPSGGSNQPQHS. CDR3 sequence (DNA): TGTGCCAGTATGCCCTCAGGAGGGAGCAATCAGCCCCAGCATTCT.

The count of this clonotype is one. This chain connects TRBV27 to TRBJ1-2; 7 bases match TRBD1. The germline CDR1 and CDR2 sequences are MNHEY and SMNVEV (reference sequence). V shed 8 bases, J shed 5 bases, and the junction held 8 bases outside the gene matches. The CDR3 length is 13 residues. The CDR3 sequence: CASPKGARYGYTF. The DNA for the CDR3 is TGTGCCAGCCCAAAGGGGGCGAGGTATGGCTACACCTTC.

A note on this clonotype: A clone one base away is much larger, so this may be a read error. This chain joins TRBV7-6 and TRBJ1-1; D not certain. The CDR3 spans 14 residues. Trimming took 3 bases from V and 0 from J, leaving 8 bases between them. Germline assignment: CDR1 SGHVS and CDR2 FNYEAQ. The CDR3 DNA is TGTGCCAGCAGCTTGACTGGGGTGAACACTGAAGCTTTCTTT. Protein sequence: CASSLTGVNTEAFF.

The chain is built from TRBV6-1 and TRBJ2-2; the match to TRBD1 covers 7 bases. This CDR3 has 16 residues. Germline CDR1 MNHNS, CDR2 SASEGT. The V and J ends lost 4 bases and 6 bases, in that order; junction bases with no gene match: 11. CDR3 region: CASSAFGTVQSGELFF. The CDR3, as DNA: TGTGCCAGCAGTGCGTTCGGGACAGTACAATCCGGGGAGCTGTTTTTT.

As regards this clonotype: This sequence may be a read error, since a much larger clone differs from it by one base. V gene TRBV2 combines with J gene TRBJ2-1, with TRBD2 matching 9 bases. This CDR3 is built from 15 residues. Germline V gene lookup returns CDR1 SNHLY and CDR2 FYNNEI. The V segment lost 4 bases and the J segment 6 bases; nucleotides outside the gene matches: 7. CDR3 region: CASSAGSSGVNEQFF. CDR3 sequence (DNA): TGTGCCAGCAGTGCGGGGTCTAGCGGGGTCAATGAGCAGTTCTTC.

The CDR3 DNA reads TGTGCCGTAGGGGGAGGCAATGAGCAGTTCTTC. It specifies CAVGGGNEQFF. The J gene is TRBJ2-1, the V gene TRBV7-2; either TRBD1 or TRBD2 may fit D (6 bases each). Trimming shortened V by 11 bases and J by 6 bases, and 11 bases separated the two germline ends. CDR3 length equals 11 residues. From germline, CDR1 is SGHTA and CDR2 FQGNSA.

The CDR3 DNA sequence: TGTGCCAGCAGCTCTAGACAGGGCAACTATGGCTACACCTTC. Its translation is CASSSRQGNYGYTF. This chain joins TRBV5-5 and TRBJ1-2; 7 bases match TRBD1. The ends lost 3 bases at V and 2 bases at J; junction bases unmatched: 4. Germline CDR1 SGHKS, CDR2 YYEKEE (reference sequence). The length of the CDR3 is 14 residues.

The chain has TRBV10-3 and TRBJ2-1; 7 bases map to TRBD1. Per the germline V gene, CDR1 is ENHRY and CDR2 is SYGVKD. This CDR3 has 13 amino acids. After removal of 0 bases from V and 10 bases from J, the junction contained 3 bases not matched to a gene. The CDR3 loop reads CAISESRTGEQFF. CDR3 sequence (DNA): TGTGCCATCAGTGAGTCGAGGACAGGAGAGCAGTTCTTC.

This chain connects TRBV7-8 to TRBJ2-7; D gene ambiguous. Trimming left V 2 bases short and J 3 bases short, with 8 bases between. The CDR3 has 13 amino acids. Per germline, CDR1 SGHVS and CDR2 FQNEAQ. The CDR3 DNA reads as TGTGCCAGCAGCTTAACCCCCCTCTACGAGCAGTACTTC. Its protein is CASSLTPLYEQYF.

Only a few counts were recorded for this clonotype. CDR3 nucleotide sequence: TGCGCCAGCAGTGCCAGCGGGAGCTACGAGCAGTACTTC. Its translation is CASSASGSYEQYF. The chain carries TRBV10-1 and TRBJ2-7, with 8 bases lining up with TRBD2. This CDR3 has 13 residues. Germline values: CDR1 WNHNN, CDR2 SYGVQD (reference sequence). V lost 4 bases and J lost 3; bases outside the gene matches: 2.

This clonotype was recorded at least ten times. This chain uses TRBV3-1 with TRBJ2-5; TRBD2 aligns across 9 bases. This CDR3 region has 16 residues. Germline CDR1 LGHDT, CDR2 YNNKEL (reference sequence). The V gene end was trimmed by 4 bases and the J gene end by 3 bases; junction bases not matched to a gene: 9. The CDR3 sequence is CASSPSQREVEETQYF. The CDR3 bases are TGTGCCAGCAGCCCGTCCCAGCGGGAGGTTGAAGAGACCCAGTACTTC.

This clonotype occurred many times. This sequence joins TRBV9 and TRBJ2-3; D remains unclear. This CDR3 comprises 14 residues. Trimming removed 0 bases at V and 0 bases at J, with 5 bases between. CDR1 and CDR2 (germline): SGDLS, YYNGEE. In DNA form, the CDR3 reads TGTGCCAGCAGCGTAGAGGCTAGCACAGATACGCAGTATTTT. It specifies CASSVEASTDTQYF.

The chain has TRBV7-6 and TRBJ2-1; D is unresolved. Trimming shortened V by 1 base and J by 7 bases, and 2 bases separated the two germline ends. Germline V gene lookup returns CDR1 SGHVS and CDR2 FNYEAQ. The CDR3 loop spans 11 amino acids. CDR3 protein: CASSLVNEQFF. The CDR3 region has the DNA TGTGCCAGCAGCTTAGTTAATGAGCAGTTCTTC.

This clonotype came up many times. The chain combines TRBV2 with TRBJ2-5, with 13 bases that match TRBD2. Trimming took 7 bases from V and 5 from J; bases not matched to a gene: 4. The germline V gene has CDR1 SNHLY and CDR2 FYNNEI. The CDR3 has 14 residues. The CDR3 reads CASMTSGGRETQYF. CDR3 DNA sequence: TGTGCCAGCATGACTAGCGGGGGGCGGGAGACCCAGTACTTC.

This clonotype was detected ten times or more. The chain links TRBV5-6 to TRBJ2-5; D call uncertain. V lost 0 bases to trimming and J lost 2 bases, with 8 bases between them. The CDR3 is 14 amino acids. Germline V gene lookup returns CDR1 SGHDT and CDR2 YYEEEE. The CDR3 DNA follows: TGTGCCAGCAGCTTGGTGAGGAAACAAGAGACCCAGTACTTC. Translation: CASSLVRKQETQYF. The full variable domain, in which reference TRBV5-6 and TRBJ2-5 provide the parts outside the CDR3, is DAGVTQSPTHLIKTRGQQVTLRCSPKSGHDTVSWYQQALGQGPQFIFQYYEEEERQRGNFPDRFSGHQFPNYSSELNVNALLLGDSALYLCASSLVRKQETQYFGPGTRLLVL.

The sample holds many counts of this clonotype. V gene TRBV5-6 combines with J gene TRBJ2-3; possible D gene TRBD1, 6 bases. Trimming cost V 1 base and J 5 bases, with 11 bases left between them. CDR3 length equals 14 residues. CDR1 is SGHDT, CDR2 YYEEEE, per germline. The CDR3 nucleotides are TGTGCCAGCAGCTTGACGACAGGTATAGATACGCAGTATTTT. It translates to CASSLTTGIDTQYF. The variable domain in full, completed from reference TRBV5-6 and TRBJ2-3, reads DAGVTQSPTHLIKTRGQQVTLRCSPKSGHDTVSWYQQALGQGPQFIFQYYEEEERQRGNFPDRFSGHQFPNYSSELNVNALLLGDSALYLCASSLTTGIDTQYFGPGTRLTVL.

The chain uses TRBV7-2 and TRBJ2-7; D is unresolved. Trimming removed 8 bases from V and 6 bases from J, with 11 bases in between. CDR1 and CDR2 (germline): SGHTA, FQGNSA. The CDR3 spans 11 residues. As DNA, the CDR3 is TGTGCCAGCGGTAAGAATGGCGAGCAGTACTTC. Translation gives CASGKNGEQYF.

The chain is built from TRBV12-3 or TRBV12-4 and TRBJ2-7; D not certain. The CDR3 extends over 11 amino acids. Trimming removed 6 bases from V and 3 bases from J, with 6 bases in between. The CDR3 sequence is CASRPLYEQYF. The CDR3 DNA reads TGTGCCAGCAGACCACTCTACGAGCAGTACTTC.

The chain couples TRBV10-3 to TRBJ1-3, with unresolved D. There are 13 residues in the CDR3. V shed 3 bases and J shed 0 bases, with 3 bases lying between them. Germline V gene sequence: CDR1 ENHRY, CDR2 SYGVKD. The CDR3 protein is CAISDSSGNTIYF. The CDR3 DNA reads as TGTGCCATCAGTGACAGCTCTGGAAACACCATATATTTT.

The chain employs TRBV2 and TRBJ2-7; D is undetermined. V lost 5 bases and J lost 6, with 23 bases in between. Per germline, CDR1 SNHLY and CDR2 FYNNEI. The CDR3 is 16 residues long. CDR3 amino acids: CASSYVLSVVGGEQYF. CDR3 nucleotide sequence: TGTGCCAGCAGTTACGTACTAAGCGTAGTGGGTGGCGAGCAGTACTTC.

The DNA for the CDR3 is TGTGCCAGCAGGGGGAGGTGGGAGCAGTTCTTC. Translation gives CASRGRWEQFF. V gene TRBV7-2 combines with J gene TRBJ2-7, with a possible D match to TRBD2 (6 bases). The tail of the sequence fits TRBJ2-1 better, so the J call may be wrong. The CDR3 covers 11 residues. The germline V gene encodes CDR1 SGHTA and CDR2 FQGNSA.

The V and J genes are TRBV29-1 and TRBJ2-7; D remains ambiguous. Trimming shortened V by 0 bases and J by 4 bases, and 13 bases separated the two germline ends. This CDR3 has 14 amino acids. Germline values: CDR1 SQVTM, CDR2 ANQGSEA. CDR3 sequence (DNA): TGCAGCGTTGAAGATCCCCCAGAGGAATACGAGCAGTACTTC. This codes for CSVEDPPEEYEQYF.

The chain is built from TRBV20-1 and TRBJ2-3; 9 nucleotides align to TRBD2. Germline V gives CDR1 DFQATT, CDR2 SNEGSKA (reference sequence). The length of the CDR3 is 14 residues. V dropped 0 bases and J dropped 4; count of bases not matched to a gene: 2. The CDR3 DNA follows: TGCAGTGCTAGAGAGGTAGCGGGAGCAGATACGCAGTATTTT. Amino acids: CSAREVAGADTQYF.